This T cell receptor (beta chain) was observed in a study of blood T cell repertoires in COVID-19. As for the study in general: In each case, the material was cDNA or gDNA derived from T cells, B-cell-depleted T cells, or PBMCs.

The CDR3 has 16 residues. Germline CDR1 is MNHEY and CDR2 is SMNVEV (reference sequence). V dropped 1 base and J dropped 5; count of bases not matched to a gene: 5. Per the original data handling: Reference gene primer amplification gave nucleated cell count estimates. Using immunoSEQ multiplex PCR, the repertoire was profiled, and TCRdb retains in-frame clones only, with some absent. Clone size and V and J calls were adopted from that table, with D and trimming inferred from the DNA. The table records roughly 190,000 clones, about 80% of them present only once. Patients in Seattle were enrolled during active infection, then followed longitudinally.

This TCR derives from a woman between 55 and 75 years old with COVID-19, enrolled during active disease. Sequencing used peripheral blood. The rearrangement uses TRBV27 and TRBJ2-3; 11 bases align to TRBD2. In DNA form, the CDR3 reads TGTGCCAGCAGTTTATTTAGCGGGAGGGATGGAGATACGCAGTATTTT. It yields the protein CASSLFSGRDGDTQYF.